This T cell receptor (beta chain) was captured by sequencing in a study of T-cell memory formation after mild COVID-19. Losses at the gene ends were 1 base for V and 7 bases for J; bases not matched to a gene: 8. Germline V gene lookup returns CDR1 LGHDT and CDR2 YNNKEL (reference sequence). CDR3 length: 15 amino acids. TCRdb independently ran MiXCR on the 5' RACE reads; one entry per CDR3 protein. The sample consists of around 370,000 distinct CDR3 sequences, about 21% of them appearing once. The source of this sequence is an adult woman who had mild COVID-19 (a few samples of this study predate the infection). Cell type and time point are not known. V gene TRBV3-1 combines with J gene TRBJ2-7, with 9 nucleotides matching TRBD1. Material: PBMCs or a T cell subset sorted from them (not recorded which). CDR3 DNA sequence: TGTGCCAGCAGCCAAGTACGAGACAGGGGGACGGAGCAGTACTTC. This gives the protein CASSQVRDRGTEQYF.